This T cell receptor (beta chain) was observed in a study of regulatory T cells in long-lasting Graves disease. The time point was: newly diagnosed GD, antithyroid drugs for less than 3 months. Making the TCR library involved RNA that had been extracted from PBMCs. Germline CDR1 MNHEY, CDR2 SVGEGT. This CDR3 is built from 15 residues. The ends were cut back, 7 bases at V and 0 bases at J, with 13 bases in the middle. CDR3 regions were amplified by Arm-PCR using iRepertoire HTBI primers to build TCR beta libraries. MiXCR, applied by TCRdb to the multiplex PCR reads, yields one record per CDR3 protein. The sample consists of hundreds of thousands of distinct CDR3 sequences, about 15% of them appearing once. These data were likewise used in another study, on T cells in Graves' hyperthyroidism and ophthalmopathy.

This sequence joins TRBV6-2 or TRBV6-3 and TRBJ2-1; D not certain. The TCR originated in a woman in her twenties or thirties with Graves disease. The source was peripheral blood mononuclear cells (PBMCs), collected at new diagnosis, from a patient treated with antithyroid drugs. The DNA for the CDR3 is TGTGCCAGCACTTTTTCACAGAGCTCCTACAATGAGCAGTTCTTC. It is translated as CASTFSQSSYNEQFF.